The 23 T cell receptor beta chains given below trace back to one sample, sequenced in a study of shared clonotypes between healthy human individuals. The repertoire was sequenced with immunoSEQ multiplex PCR; TCRdb's copy has only in-frame clones and lacks some. Among just over 2,000,000 clones, around 95% were seen once, and the ten largest hold 0.13%. Material for sequencing was naive CD4+ T cells sorted from blood. Subset here: CD45RA+ positively selected. The receptor source for this set is a young man in good health.

This chain joins TRBV5-4 and TRBJ2-3, with no clear D. From germline, CDR1 is SGHNT and CDR2 YYREEE (reference sequence). This CDR3 has 16 amino acids. V lost 4 bases and J lost 0, with 15 bases in between. The CDR3 nucleotides are TGTGCCAGCAGCCCTACCCTAGGACCTAGCACAGATACGCAGTATTTT. This gives the protein CASSPTLGPSTDTQYF.

The chain recombines TRBV18 with TRBJ1-1; TRBD1 is a possible D gene (5 bases). Germline CDR1 and CDR2: KGHSH and LQKENI. This CDR3 spans 15 amino acids. The V end lost 3 bases, the J end lost 2 bases, and 13 bases lay between the germline ends. CDR3 DNA sequence: TGTGCCAGCTCACCCCAGGGACGGGGAAACACTGAAGCTTTCTTT. It specifies CASSPQGRGNTEAFF.

V and J are TRBV25-1 and TRBJ1-1, with D possibly being TRBD1 (6 bases). The CDR3 contains 12 residues. Per the germline V gene, CDR1 is MGHDK and CDR2 is SYGVNS. With 2 bases removed from V and 7 bases from J, the gap between germline ends came to 8 bases. The CDR3 nucleotides read TGTGCCAGCAGTGAACAGGGGCTTGAAGCTTTCTTT. Protein sequence: CASSEQGLEAFF.

V usage is TRBV6-6 and J usage is TRBJ2-5; D not resolved. V was trimmed by 2 bases and J by 0 bases, leaving 10 bases between them. The CDR3 length is 15 residues. Germline V gene lookup returns CDR1 MNHNY and CDR2 SVGAGI (reference sequence). The CDR3 sequence is CASSYLGSDQETQYF. The CDR3 DNA reads as TGTGCCAGCAGTTACCTGGGCAGCGACCAAGAGACCCAGTACTTC.

This chain links TRBV6-5 with TRBJ1-6, with TRBD1 as a possible D gene (5 bases). Germline V lookup: CDR1 MNHEY, CDR2 SVGAGI. CDR3 size: 14 residues. The germline V and J ends were trimmed by 6 bases and 9 bases, with 15 bases remaining between them. This CDR3 reads CASSRDQGISPLHF. CDR3 coding DNA: TGTGCCAGCAGCCGGGACCAGGGAATTTCACCCCTCCACTTT.

The V and J genes are TRBV6-1 and TRBJ1-5; 8 bases are shared with TRBD1. The CDR3 spans 19 residues. The trim removed 4 bases at V and 2 bases at J, leaving 16 bases unmatched. The V gene's germline CDR1 is MNHNS and CDR2 SASEGT. The CDR3 DNA is TGTGCCAGCAGTGCCGTTTGGACAGGGCCCCTGGGTGGCAATCAGCCCCAGCATTTT. Translation gives CASSAVWTGPLGGNQPQHF.

V usage is TRBV6-5 and J usage is TRBJ1-2, with 9 positions matching TRBD1. V gave up 6 bases and J gave up 3 bases; unmatched junction bases: 5. The CDR3 extends over 14 amino acids. Germline assignment: CDR1 MNHEY and CDR2 SVGAGI. CDR3 region: CASRHRGRDYGYTF. The CDR3 region has the DNA TGTGCCAGCAGACACAGGGGGCGCGACTATGGCTACACCTTC.

This chain connects TRBV2 to TRBJ1-2; TRBD1 is a possible D gene (5 bases). The CDR3 has 14 residues. CDR1 and CDR2 from the germline V gene are SNHLY and FYNNEI. Trimming pared 7 bases from V and 0 bases from J, leaving 12 bases between. In DNA, the CDR3 is TGTGCCAGCACCCCGGGACCTTCTAACTATGGCTACACCTTC. Its protein is CASTPGPSNYGYTF.

Comment on this clone: Distinct nucleotide sequences in the sample also encode this CDR3. The J gene is TRBJ2-3, the V gene TRBV5-6; D uncertain. The CDR3 is 15 amino acids. V lost 0 bases and J 1 base, leaving 9 bases between the germline ends. In germline, CDR1 is SGHDT, CDR2 YYEEEE. The CDR3 nucleotides are TGTGCCAGCAGCTTGGAAGGGCTGGGCACAGATACGCAGTATTTT. Encoded protein: CASSLEGLGTDTQYF.

The chain is built from TRBV28 and TRBJ1-4; D is uncertain. Deletions cut 4 bases from V and 0 bases from J, with 6 bases between. The germline gives CDR1 MDHEN, CDR2 SYDVKM. The CDR3 runs 14 residues. The CDR3 nucleotides read TGTGCCAGCAGTTCCGGGGCAACTAATGAAAAACTGTTTTTT. It yields the protein CASSSGATNEKLFF.

The chain has TRBV28 and TRBJ2-7; TRBD2 matches at 10 bases. This CDR3 contains 14 residues. J lost 2 bases, V lost 6 bases, and 4 bases had no gene match. Per germline, CDR1 MDHEN and CDR2 SYDVKM. The CDR3 DNA follows: TGTGCCAGCAGCAGACTAGCGGGCGCCTACGAGCAGTACTTC. Its translation is CASSRLAGAYEQYF.

The sample holds one count of this clone. V and J are TRBV6-1 and TRBJ2-2, with a tentative D call TRBD1 (7 bases). The CDR3 has 15 residues. Deletions cut 6 bases from V and 3 bases from J, with 14 bases between. Looked up from germline, CDR1 is MNHNS and CDR2 is SASEGT. The CDR3 loop reads CASREGTAYTGELFF. The DNA for the CDR3 is TGTGCCAGCAGGGAGGGGACAGCTTACACCGGGGAGCTGTTTTTT.

Concerning this clone: Different DNA sequences within this sample yield the same CDR3. The V gene is TRBV5-1, the J gene TRBJ2-7, with 8 nucleotides matching TRBD2. The J segment lost 0 bases and the V segment lost 4 bases, leaving 0 bases of the junction unmatched. There are 13 residues in the CDR3. The V gene's germline CDR1 is SGHRS and CDR2 YFSETQ. In DNA, the CDR3 is TGCGCCAGCAGCAGCGGGAGCTCCTACGAGCAGTACTTC. Residues: CASSSGSSYEQYF.

The chain couples TRBV7-9 to TRBJ1-1, with TRBD1 identical over 7 bases. The CDR3 extends over 14 amino acids. In germline, CDR1 is SEHNR, CDR2 FQNEAQ (reference sequence). V shed 3 bases, J shed 4 bases, and the junction held 5 bases outside the gene matches. CDR3 DNA: TGTGCCAGCAGCTTTTATTCAGGGGGCACTGAAGCTTTCTTT. Translation gives CASSFYSGGTEAFF.

This rearrangement joins TRBV5-1 to TRBJ2-7, with TRBD1 identical over 10 bases. This CDR3 region has 15 residues. The V and J ends lost 2 bases and 4 bases, in that order; junction bases with no gene match: 6. Germline V gives CDR1 SGHRS, CDR2 YFSETQ. The CDR3 protein is CASSFTGTGEYEQYF. DNA of the CDR3: TGCGCCAGCAGCTTCACCGGGACAGGGGAATACGAGCAGTACTTC.

The chain employs TRBV5-1 and TRBJ2-2; TRBD2 matches 12 bases. Per the germline V gene, CDR1 is SGHRS and CDR2 is YFSETQ. The CDR3 contains 16 residues. With 3 bases clipped from V and 6 bases from J, the junction kept 6 bases outside the gene matches. CDR3 protein: CASSWGLAGISGELFF. The CDR3 nucleotides read TGCGCCAGCAGCTGGGGACTAGCGGGTATCTCCGGGGAGCTGTTTTTT.

The chain carries TRBV30 and TRBJ2-3, with a tentative D call TRBD1 (6 bases). Germline lookup yields CDR1 GTSNPN and CDR2 SVGIG (reference sequence). V lost 7 bases, J lost 1 base, and 12 bases lay in between. The CDR3 consists of 13 residues. CDR3 loop: CAFSTGRTDTQYF. The CDR3 DNA reads TGTGCCTTCTCCACAGGGCGCACAGATACGCAGTATTTT.

Of note for this clone: The same CDR3 arises from other DNA sequences in this sample as well. The chain couples TRBV10-3 to TRBJ2-7, with D perhaps TRBD1 or TRBD2 (5 bases each). The CDR3 runs to 12 residues. V dropped 4 bases and J dropped 4 bases, with 8 bases sitting between them. Germline values: CDR1 ENHRY, CDR2 SYGVKD. The CDR3 region has the DNA TGTGCCATCAGTGGGGGGAATTACGAGCAGTACTTC. Protein: CAISGGNYEQYF.

V gene TRBV6-1 combines with J gene TRBJ1-2; maybe TRBD1 (6 bases). The CDR3 length is 12 residues. Germline V gene sequence: CDR1 MNHNS, CDR2 SASEGT. Trimming stripped 6 bases from V and 6 bases from J, with 11 bases between. This chain's CDR3 is CASRKGEDGYTF. The CDR3, as DNA: TGTGCCAGCAGGAAGGGGGAAGATGGCTACACCTTC.

The chain recombines TRBV5-6 with TRBJ1-5; the match to TRBD1 covers 7 bases. The CDR3 runs 15 residues. Per the germline V gene, CDR1 is SGHDT and CDR2 is YYEEEE. The V and J ends lost 0 bases and 6 bases, in that order; junction bases with no gene match: 6. CDR3 bases: TGTGCCAGCAGCTTGGGAGGGGGCCGTGGTCAGCCCCAGCATTTT. Translated, it gives CASSLGGGRGQPQHF.

The chain carries TRBV29-1 and TRBJ2-3; TRBD1 aligns across 8 bases. Germline V gives CDR1 SQVTM, CDR2 ANQGSEA. The CDR3 runs to 14 residues. Trimming removed 3 bases from V and 4 bases from J; junction bases left unmatched: 6. The CDR3 DNA is TGCAGCGTTGACCCGCCAGGGGGCCCAGATACGCAGTATTTT. This codes for CSVDPPGGPDTQYF.

This chain joins TRBV10-3 and TRBJ2-5, with D possibly being TRBD1 (6 bases). V lost 10 bases and J lost 0, with 9 bases in between. Germline loops: CDR1 ENHRY, CDR2 SYGVKD. The CDR3 totals 12 residues. DNA for the CDR3: TGTGCCACCGGGACACACCAAGAGACCCAGTACTTC. This encodes CATGTHQETQYF.

The V call is TRBV25-1, the J call TRBJ2-7; TRBD2 matches 7 bases. The germline V gene has CDR1 MGHDK and CDR2 SYGVNS. The trim removed 4 bases at V and 3 bases at J, leaving 6 bases unmatched. The CDR3 is made up of 14 amino acids. CDR3 DNA sequence: TGTGCCAGCAGTGCTAAGGGGAGGGGCTACGAGCAGTACTTC. Protein sequence: CASSAKGRGYEQYF.